The 23 T cell receptor beta chains presented below share a single source sample, sequenced in a study of regulatory T cells in long-lasting Graves disease. With iRepertoire HTBI primers and Arm-PCR of CDR3 regions, TCR beta libraries were built. TCRdb re-analysed the multiplex PCR reads in MiXCR, keeping a single row per CDR3 protein. The sample has about 220,000 distinct CDR3 sequences, approximately 18% seen once; the top ten hold approximately 10%. Time point specified: newly diagnosed GD, antithyroid drugs for less than 3 months. Isolated PBMC RNA provided the starting material for the TCR library. Separately, the same data were catalogued under a study of T cells in Graves' hyperthyroidism and ophthalmopathy.

Sequencing was performed on peripheral blood mononuclear cells (PBMCs), taken at new diagnosis, from a patient treated with antithyroid drugs. Receptors originate from a woman younger than 45 with Graves disease.

This clonotype came up many times. V usage is TRBV7-8 and J usage is TRBJ2-7; 12 nucleotides match TRBD2. CDR1 is SGHVS, CDR2 FQNEAQ, per germline. This CDR3 comprises 16 residues. V lost 3 bases and J lost 6; bases outside the gene matches: 9. The chain's CDR3 is CASSLVLAGGRGEQYF. The DNA of the CDR3 is TGTGCCAGCAGCTTGGTGCTAGCGGGAGGGAGAGGCGAGCAGTACTTC.

This chain links TRBV28 with TRBJ2-4; the match to TRBD2 covers 14 bases. Germline CDR1 and CDR2: MDHEN and SYDVKM. The CDR3 extends over 21 amino acids. The trim removed 5 bases at V and 0 bases at J, leaving 15 bases unmatched. CDR3 region: CASSRLAIGTSGGLAKNIQYF. Here the CDR3 DNA reads TGTGCCAGCAGTAGGCTGGCGATAGGGACTAGCGGGGGCCTAGCCAAAAACATTCAGTACTTC.

Many counts were recorded for this clonotype. This chain connects TRBV6-2 or TRBV6-3 to TRBJ2-1, with TRBD2 matching over 8 bases. The germline CDR1 and CDR2 sequences are MNHEY and SVGEGT. Trimming took 2 bases from V and 7 from J; bases not matched to a gene: 10. The CDR3 extends over 16 amino acids. The CDR3 nucleotides are TGTGCCAGCAGTTACACACTAGCGGATGGAGGGAATGAGCAGTTCTTC. This gives the protein CASSYTLADGGNEQFF.

The table lists this clonotype with many counts. The chain links TRBV9 to TRBJ1-2; TRBD1 matches 11 bases. The length of the CDR3 is 15 residues. The ends lost 3 bases at V and 7 bases at J; junction bases unmatched: 8. CDR1 and CDR2 (germline): SGDLS, YYNGEE. CDR3 region: CASSGTGTGGVGYTF. The CDR3, as DNA: TGTGCCAGCAGCGGCACCGGGACAGGGGGTGTTGGCTACACCTTC.

This clonotype was recorded many times. V and J are TRBV13 and TRBJ1-1; D call uncertain. Deletions cut 5 bases from V and 11 bases from J, with 12 bases between. Germline CDR1 and CDR2: PRHDT and FYEKMQ (reference sequence). This CDR3 is 11 amino acids long. CDR3 coding DNA: TGTGCCAGCAGCCACACATGGGGTGCTTTCTTT. The encoded protein is CASSHTWGAFF.

This clonotype was counted at least ten times. The J gene is TRBJ2-4, the V gene TRBV30; D not resolved. V lost 1 base and J 8 bases, leaving 12 bases between the germline ends. The V gene's germline CDR1 is GTSNPN and CDR2 SVGIG (reference sequence). The CDR3 covers 13 residues. CDR3 sequence: CAWSASRGDIQYF. The DNA for the CDR3 is TGTGCCTGGAGTGCCTCCCGAGGTGACATTCAGTACTTC.

This clonotype was observed many times. This chain links TRBV2 with TRBJ1-4; D remains ambiguous. The CDR3 contains 14 residues. Germline V gives CDR1 SNHLY, CDR2 FYNNEI. Deletions cut 7 bases from V and 5 bases from J, with 14 bases between. The CDR3 DNA is TGTGCCAGCACCGAAGGTCAGGTGAATGAAAAACTGTTTTTT. It is translated as CASTEGQVNEKLFF.

The rearrangement joins TRBV28 to TRBJ2-2, with TRBD1 matching over 9 bases. The junction had 7 bases not matched to a gene; V was cut back by 2 bases and J by 6 bases. This CDR3 is 16 amino acids long. Germline V gene data show CDR1 as MDHEN and CDR2 as SYDVKM. Here the CDR3 reads CASSLPRGTGSGELFF. The CDR3 DNA follows: TGTGCCAGCAGTTTACCGAGAGGGACAGGGTCCGGGGAGCTGTTTTTT.

Ten or more counts support this clonotype. The chain couples TRBV12-3 or TRBV12-4 to TRBJ1-5; 7 nucleotides match TRBD1. The junction had 5 bases not matched to a gene; V was cut back by 6 bases and J by 6 bases. This CDR3 comprises 13 residues. The DNA of the CDR3 is TGTGCCAGCAGAAAACAGGGGTCTCAGCCCCAGCATTTT. Translation gives CASRKQGSQPQHF.

In this sample, this clonotype turned up many times. V is TRBV25-1 and J is TRBJ1-6; D gene unclear. This CDR3 comprises 16 residues. V was cut by 4 bases and J by 3 bases, with 13 bases left in between. Germline V CDR1 and CDR2: MGHDK, SYGVNS. The CDR3 sequence: CASSAVGLFYNSPLHF. The DNA for the CDR3 is TGTGCCAGCAGTGCGGTAGGACTCTTCTATAATTCACCCCTCCACTTT.

The J gene is TRBJ2-3, the V gene TRBV7-9, with D possibly matching TRBD1 (6 bases). V shed 6 bases and J shed 0 bases, with 22 bases lying between them. From germline, CDR1 is SEHNR and CDR2 FQNEAQ (reference sequence). This CDR3 region has 18 residues. The CDR3 reads CASRAHFRTESSTDTQYF. The CDR3 DNA is TGTGCCAGCAGGGCTCACTTCCGGACAGAATCTAGCACAGATACGCAGTATTTT.

This clonotype was seen many times. CDR3 nucleotides: TGTGCCAGCAGTGTTGCAGGGGTGGAATTAGAGACCCAGTACTTC. This encodes CASSVAGVELETQYF. The chain combines TRBV2 with TRBJ2-5; tentative D call: TRBD1 (6 bases). V was shortened by 4 bases and J by 4 bases, with 16 bases between the two germline ends. The germline V gene encodes CDR1 SNHLY and CDR2 FYNNEI. This CDR3 has 15 residues. Together with reference TRBV2 and TRBJ2-5, the CDR3 gives the full variable domain: EPEVTQTPSHQVTQMGQEVILRCVPISNHLYFYWYRQILGQKVEFLVSFYNNEISEKSEIFDDQFSVERPDGSNFTLKIRSTKLEDSAMYFCASSVAGVELETQYFGPGTRLLVL.

The chain joins TRBV20-1 to TRBJ2-7; 7 bases agree with TRBD1. The length of the CDR3 is 16 residues. The germline V gene has CDR1 DFQATT and CDR2 SNEGSKA (reference sequence). V shed 0 bases, J shed 1 base, and the junction held 9 bases outside the gene matches. As DNA, the CDR3 is TGCAGTGCTAGAGATTTTTGGGACAGAACTTCCTACGAGCAGTACTTC. This codes for CSARDFWDRTSYEQYF.

This clonotype was seen many times. This chain joins TRBV28 and TRBJ1-6; D ambiguous. Germline loops: CDR1 MDHEN, CDR2 SYDVKM. The CDR3 runs 14 residues. With 7 bases removed from V and 6 bases from J, the gap between germline ends came to 13 bases. CDR3 DNA sequence: TGTGCCAGCAACTCGGACGGAACTAATTCACCCCTCCACTTT. Its protein is CASNSDGTNSPLHF.

This clonotype was detected many times. The chain combines TRBV5-1 with TRBJ1-1; the D is unclear. CDR3 length equals 13 residues. Germline CDR1 and CDR2: SGHRS and YFSETQ. The germline V and J ends were trimmed by 5 bases and 1 base, with 9 bases remaining between them. CDR3 in DNA: TGCGCCAGCAGGGCGGGCCCGAACACTGAAGCTTTCTTT. Amino acids: CASRAGPNTEAFF.

This clonotype has ten or more counts. The V gene is TRBV27, the J gene TRBJ2-5, with D unclear. The CDR3 spans 14 residues. Deletions cut 5 bases from V and 2 bases from J, with 12 bases between. Germline assignment: CDR1 MNHEY and CDR2 SMNVEV (reference sequence). DNA for the CDR3: TGTGCCAGCAGTGTAGACTCCTATCAAGAGACCCAGTACTTC. This encodes CASSVDSYQETQYF.

This clonotype was counted at least ten times. The CDR3: CASSFDRGKGYEQYF. DNA of the CDR3: TGTGCCAGCAGCTTCGACAGGGGAAAGGGCTACGAGCAGTACTTC. This chain links TRBV11-2 with TRBJ2-7; 8 bases fit TRBD1. Germline CDR1 reads SGHAT; CDR2 reads FQNNGV. J gave up 3 bases and V 3 bases, and 7 bases lay outside the gene matches. This CDR3 spans 15 amino acids.

This clonotype has ten or more counts. Its ends do not fully match the called genes, so a read error is possible. DNA of the CDR3: TGTGCCTGGAGTGAGAATAGCAATCAGCTCCAGCATTTT. It is translated as CAWSENSNQLQHF. This rearrangement joins TRBV30 to TRBJ1-5, with D uncertain. CDR1 GTSNPN and CDR2 SVGIG come from the germline V gene (reference sequence). The CDR3 length is 13 residues. Filled out from reference TRBV30 and TRBJ1-5, the complete variable domain reads SQTIHQWPATLVQPVGSPLSLECTVEGTSNPNLYWYRQAAGRGLQLLFYSVGIGQISSEVPQNLSASRPQDRQFILSSKKLLLSDSGFYLCAWSENSNQLQHFGDGTRLSIL.

With regard to this clonotype: A far larger clone is off by one base, so a read error is likely. J is TRBJ1-1 and V is TRBV7-3, with no clear D. CDR1 and CDR2 (germline): SGHTA, FQGTGA. The CDR3 runs to 12 residues. This CDR3 reads CAISTPGTEAFF. The CDR3 coding sequence is TGTGCCATCAGCACTCCGGGCACTGAAGCTTTCTTT.

This clonotype was recorded many times. The rearrangement uses TRBV20-1 and TRBJ2-5; 8 positions agree with TRBD2. From germline, CDR1 is DFQATT and CDR2 SNEGSKA (reference sequence). With 3 bases clipped from V and 1 base from J, the junction kept 7 bases outside the gene matches. The CDR3 length is 15 residues. The CDR3 reads CSASPTSGPQETQYF. CDR3 sequence (DNA): TGCAGTGCTAGCCCCACTAGCGGACCCCAAGAGACCCAGTACTTC.

The chain has TRBV5-5 and TRBJ2-2; TRBD1 aligns across 7 bases. V gave up 7 bases and J gave up 1 base; unmatched junction bases: 7. The CDR3 is 15 amino acids. Germline assignment: CDR1 SGHKS and CDR2 YYEKEE (reference sequence). CDR3 coding DNA: TGTGCCAGCGGCCCCGGGACAGTGAACACCGGGGAGCTGTTTTTT. It specifies CASGPGTVNTGELFF.

This clonotype was observed many times. The rearrangement links TRBV20-1 to TRBJ1-2, with 7 nucleotides matching TRBD1. Germline assignment: CDR1 DFQATT and CDR2 SNEGSKA (reference sequence). The CDR3 consists of 13 residues. J gave up 4 bases and V 3 bases, and 5 bases lay outside the gene matches. CDR3 in amino acids: CSASTQGGYGYTF. The CDR3 region has the DNA TGCAGTGCTAGTACCCAGGGGGGCTATGGCTACACCTTC.

The table lists this clonotype with many counts. The chain carries TRBV28 and TRBJ2-7; 8 bases fit TRBD2. Germline CDR1 and CDR2: MDHEN and SYDVKM. This CDR3 is built from 14 residues. The V and J ends lost 7 bases and 3 bases, in that order; junction bases with no gene match: 8. CDR3 loop: CASKEEAGDYEQYF. CDR3 DNA: TGTGCCAGCAAAGAAGAAGCGGGGGACTACGAGCAGTACTTC.